The clone carrying this T cell receptor beta chain was seen a handful of times. The antigen is undetermined. Germline lookup yields CDR1 MNHNS and CDR2 SASEGT. With V trimmed by 10 bases and J by 1 base, 3 bases remained unmatched. The CDR3 loop spans 15 amino acids. Vbeta (60) and Jbeta (13) primers were used in the PCR. The method was immunoSEQ multiplex PCR; TCRdb's version includes in-frame clones alone and lacks a portion of them. The sample yields roughly 87,000 clones, under 80% seen once. This entry belongs to a study of cytomegalovirus exposure and HLA in healthy donors. Points from the study as a whole: Rarity characterized most TCR sequences, yet some public TCRs appeared in many donors. It was assumed in the presence/absence analyses that sequencing depth was roughly uniform across donors. In a later analysis, a missense DCLRE1C variant was linked to TCR beta V- and J-gene trimming. Sequencing probably produced one cluster of sequence variants that were highly shared.

J is TRBJ2-4 and V is TRBV6-1, with 14 bases identical to TRBD2. The TCR sequence derives from a man aged 60 to 75 in good health and CMV-seronegative. Sequencing was performed on PBMCs. CDR3 sequence reads: CATRTSGGAKNIQYF. Here the CDR3 DNA reads TGTGCCACCCGGACTAGCGGGGGGGCCAAAAACATTCAGTACTTC.